This paragraph covers one T cell receptor beta chain sequence. From germline, CDR1 is MDHEN and CDR2 SYDVKM. This CDR3 spans 15 amino acids. Trimming cost V 5 bases and J 7 bases; bases outside gene matches: 12. Only in-frame clones appear in the TCRdb table, and some are missing; sequencing was by immunoSEQ multiplex PCR. The sample contains 500,000 to 850,000 clones, 80% to 90% of which appear only once. This sample was included in a study of shared T cell receptors in the human thymus. These sequences were also reported in another study, on human thymus T cells. That paper adds: In thymic and blood repertoires alike, V and J usage looked biased. Thymic TCR repertoires of unrelated people reportedly overlapped highly.

This clonotype was obtained from a boy under two years old with a congenital heart defect. Sequences were obtained from thymocytes. This sequence joins TRBV28 and TRBJ1-2, with 8 positions matching TRBD1. CDR3 sequence (DNA): TGTGCCAGCAGTCCCAGCCTGACAGGGGCCTTTGGCTACACCTTC. It encodes CASSPSLTGAFGYTF.